The 26 T cell receptor beta chains below were found in one sample sequenced in a study of control samples from healthy donors and cancer patients. Sequencing was performed with immunoSEQ multiplex PCR; in TCRdb, only in-frame clones are kept and a portion is missing. The sample has about 160,000 clones, more than 85% seen once; the top ten hold 0.68%. Input material: blood. The receptors originated from a woman in her 30s in good health.

This chain connects TRBV28 to TRBJ2-7; 7 bases map to TRBD1. With 3 bases clipped from V and 3 bases from J, the junction kept 2 bases outside the gene matches. Per germline, CDR1 MDHEN and CDR2 SYDVKM. There are 13 residues in the CDR3. Here the CDR3 DNA reads TGTGCCAGCAGTTTGGGACAGAGCTACGAGCAGTACTTC. Its translation is CASSLGQSYEQYF.

The chain joins TRBV6-2 or TRBV6-3 to TRBJ2-7; D gene ambiguous. Trimming cost V 4 bases and J 1 base, with 8 bases left between them. CDR1 is MNHEY and CDR2 is SVGEGT in the germline V gene. CDR3 size: 13 residues. The CDR3 bases are TGTGCCAGCAGTTCAAGCGAGTCCTACGAGCAGTACTTC. It specifies CASSSSESYEQYF.

This chain uses TRBV7-7 with TRBJ2-5; 12 positions match TRBD2. CDR3 length: 16 residues. V shed 1 base, J shed 2 bases, and the junction held 2 bases outside the gene matches. Germline V lookup: CDR1 SSHAT, CDR2 FNYEAQ (reference sequence). DNA of the CDR3: TGTGCCAGCAGCTTAGGTCTAGCGGGAGGGCAAGAGACCCAGTACTTC. Translation gives CASSLGLAGGQETQYF. The variable domain in full, completed from reference TRBV7-7 and TRBJ2-5, reads GAGVSQSPRYKVTKRGQDVTLRCDPISSHATLYWYQQALGQGPEFLTYFNYEAQPDKSGLPSDRFSAERPEGSISTLTIQRTEQRDSAMYRCASSLGLAGGQETQYFGPGTRLLVL.

The chain carries TRBV2 and TRBJ2-2, with TRBD2 matching over 12 bases. Germline V CDR1 and CDR2: SNHLY, FYNNEI. V trimming: 5 bases; J trimming: 3 bases; junction bases outside the gene matches: 7. This CDR3 has 17 residues. CDR3 nucleotides: TGTGCCAGCAGTCGGCTAGCGGGAGGGGCTGACACCGGGGAGCTGTTTTTT. This gives the protein CASSRLAGGADTGELFF.

The chain recombines TRBV6-5 with TRBJ1-2; D is uncertain. The V end lost 6 bases, the J end lost 4 bases, and 12 bases lay between the germline ends. Germline V lookup: CDR1 MNHEY, CDR2 SVGAGI. CDR3 length: 13 amino acids. DNA of the CDR3: TGTGCCAGCAGCCCGGAGGACGGCTATGGCTACACCTTC. Translating gives CASSPEDGYGYTF.

On this clone: Different DNA sequences within this sample yield the same CDR3. The CDR3, as DNA: TGTGCCAGCAGCTTGGTTGGACAGGCGCTCTATGGCTACACCTTC. The encoded protein is CASSLVGQALYGYTF. The chain carries TRBV5-4 and TRBJ1-2; the match to TRBD1 covers 7 bases. The germline V gene encodes CDR1 SGHNT and CDR2 YYREEE (reference sequence). The V and J ends lost 0 bases and 4 bases, in that order; junction bases with no gene match: 6. This CDR3 contains 15 residues.

The chain joins TRBV6-1 to TRBJ1-1; D is unclear. V was pared by 3 bases and J by 7 bases, with 6 bases between. CDR1 MNHNS and CDR2 SASEGT come from the germline V gene. The CDR3 length is 11 residues. The CDR3 DNA reads TGTGCCAGCAGTGACGGCGTTGAAGCTTTCTTT. Translating it yields CASSDGVEAFF.

V and J are TRBV11-2 and TRBJ2-3, with a weak D call TRBD2 (6 bases). V dropped 5 bases and J dropped 6 bases, with 6 bases sitting between them. CDR1 is SGHAT, CDR2 FQNNGV, per germline. The CDR3 runs to 11 residues. CDR3 in amino acids: CASSRGDTQYF. The CDR3 coding sequence is TGTGCCAGCAGCCGGGGGGATACGCAGTATTTT.

This chain joins TRBV7-9 and TRBJ2-7; D might be TRBD1 or TRBD2, each matching 5 bases. CDR3 size: 15 residues. Germline V CDR1 and CDR2: SEHNR, FQNEAQ (reference sequence). The V end lost 3 bases, the J end lost 1 base, and 13 bases lay between the germline ends. CDR3 DNA sequence: TGTGCCAGCAGCTTTTTCCGGGACCGATCCTACGAGCAGTACTTC. Protein product: CASSFFRDRSYEQYF.

The rearrangement uses TRBV12-3 or TRBV12-4 and TRBJ1-2, with D possibly matching TRBD1 (5 bases). V lost 4 bases, J lost 0 bases, and 6 bases lay in between. The CDR3 covers 13 residues. CDR3: CASSSGTNYGYTF. As DNA, the CDR3 is TGTGCCAGCAGTTCAGGGACTAACTATGGCTACACCTTC.

The V call is TRBV9, the J call TRBJ2-7; D is perhaps TRBD1 or TRBD2 (6 bases each). The CDR3 covers 15 residues. Germline values: CDR1 SGDLS, CDR2 YYNGEE. Trimming removed 4 bases at V and 3 bases at J, with 17 bases between. This CDR3 is CASSPGAEGFYEQYF. CDR3 sequence (DNA): TGTGCCAGCAGCCCGGGGGCGGAGGGTTTCTACGAGCAGTACTTC. The entire variable domain, with the rest obtained from reference TRBV9 and TRBJ2-7, is as follows: DSGVTQTPKHLITATGQRVTLRCSPRSGDLSVYWYQQSLDQGLQFLIQYYNGEERAKGNILERFSAQQFPDLHSELNLSSLELGDSALYFCASSPGAEGFYEQYFGPGTRLTVT.

J is TRBJ1-1 and V is TRBV25-1; TRBD1 might be the D (5 bases). CDR1 is MGHDK, CDR2 SYGVNS, per germline. This CDR3 is built from 13 residues. V was pared by 2 bases and J by 7 bases, with 11 bases between. The DNA for the CDR3 is TGTGCCAGCAGTGAACCAGGGCGGGTTGAAGCTTTCTTT. It specifies CASSEPGRVEAFF.

This clone was observed a single time. V usage is TRBV27 and J usage is TRBJ1-6, with D maybe TRBD1 (5 bases). This CDR3 is 13 amino acids long. The germline V gene has CDR1 MNHEY and CDR2 SMNVEV (reference sequence). The V and J ends lost 3 bases and 10 bases respectively, with 10 bases between them. Here the CDR3 DNA reads TGTGCCAGCAGTTTCGGACACCCATCACCCCTCCACTTT. It specifies CASSFGHPSPLHF.

This rearrangement joins TRBV5-1 to TRBJ2-3, with 10 bases fitting TRBD1. This CDR3 has 18 residues. V was clipped by 5 bases and J by 4 bases; unmatched bases: 16. In germline, CDR1 is SGHRS, CDR2 YFSETQ. The CDR3 DNA reads TGCGCCAGCAGTCAGACAGGGGGCGCGGGGGTCCCCTCAGATACGCAGTATTTT. Protein product: CASSQTGGAGVPSDTQYF.

V is TRBV5-1 and J is TRBJ2-1, with 12 bases identical to TRBD2. With 0 bases clipped from V and 5 bases from J, the junction kept 12 bases outside the gene matches. Germline V gene sequence: CDR1 SGHRS, CDR2 YFSETQ. The CDR3 has 19 amino acids. The CDR3: CASSLGLAGASHGDNEQFF. Written as DNA, the CDR3 is TGCGCCAGCAGCTTGGGACTAGCGGGAGCCTCCCACGGGGACAATGAGCAGTTCTTC.

The gene calls are TRBV28 and TRBJ1-5; no reliable D call. Germline CDR1 reads MDHEN; CDR2 reads SYDVKM. This CDR3 contains 13 residues. With 5 bases removed from V and 4 bases from J, the gap between germline ends came to 9 bases. Here the CDR3 DNA reads TGTGCCAGCAGTGGGTCAATTAATCAGCCCCAGCATTTT. Amino acids: CASSGSINQPQHF.

This chain links TRBV30 with TRBJ2-7, with 7 bases identical to TRBD1. The CDR3 covers 11 residues. Per the germline V gene, CDR1 is GTSNPN and CDR2 is SVGIG (reference sequence). V lost 0 bases to trimming and J lost 12 bases; unmatched junction nucleotides: 5. The CDR3 DNA sequence: TGTGCCTGGAGTGTACAGGGGCGTCTGTACTTC. Translated, it gives CAWSVQGRLYF.

This sequence joins TRBV13 and TRBJ2-1; possibly TRBD2 for D (6 bases). Germline CDR1 PRHDT, CDR2 FYEKMQ (reference sequence). CDR3 length: 17 amino acids. The germline V and J ends were trimmed by 4 bases and 0 bases, with 16 bases remaining between them. The CDR3 sequence is CASSWWVADSSYNEQFF. CDR3 in DNA: TGTGCCAGCAGCTGGTGGGTAGCGGATAGCTCCTACAATGAGCAGTTCTTC.

The chain has TRBV2 and TRBJ2-1; D is perhaps TRBD1 (6 bases). Germline CDR1 reads SNHLY; CDR2 reads FYNNEI. CDR3 size: 16 residues. Deletions cut 0 bases from V and 10 bases from J, with 19 bases between. CDR3 amino acids: CASSEALRRQAYEQFF. The CDR3 DNA sequence: TGTGCCAGCAGTGAAGCGCTTAGGAGACAGGCTTACGAGCAGTTCTTC. The whole variable domain, remainder taken from reference TRBV2 and TRBJ2-1, is EPEVTQTPSHQVTQMGQEVILRCVPISNHLYFYWYRQILGQKVEFLVSFYNNEISEKSEIFDDQFSVERPDGSNFTLKIRSTKLEDSAMYFCASSEALRRQAYEQFFGPGTRLTVL.

This chain uses TRBV19 with TRBJ1-2; D unresolved. Germline assignment: CDR1 LNHDA and CDR2 SQIVND (reference sequence). The CDR3 contains 15 residues. The germline V and J ends were trimmed by 8 bases and 1 base, with 17 bases remaining between them. CDR3 nucleotides: TGTGCCAGTGGTGTTGGCGGTTCTGATAACTATGGCTACACCTTC. Amino acid sequence: CASGVGGSDNYGYTF.

This sequence joins TRBV4-1 and TRBJ1-4; D is uncertain. CDR1 and CDR2 from the germline V gene are MGHRA and YSYEKL. V dropped 1 base and J dropped 7 bases, with 13 bases sitting between them. The CDR3 extends over 15 amino acids. The CDR3 region is CASSQGTSRGEKLFF. The CDR3 nucleotides are TGCGCCAGCAGCCAAGGTACCTCCCGGGGTGAAAAACTGTTTTTT.

The chain has TRBV5-6 and TRBJ2-5; 9 bases map to TRBD1. The germline gives CDR1 SGHDT, CDR2 YYEEEE. The V segment lost 0 bases and the J segment 4 bases; nucleotides outside the gene matches: 7. This CDR3 region has 16 residues. CDR3 in amino acids: CASSLGGTGGGETQYF. CDR3 coding DNA: TGTGCCAGCAGCTTGGGGGGCACAGGGGGCGGAGAGACCCAGTACTTC.

As DNA, the CDR3 is TGTGCCAGCAGTTTTGCCAGATGGGAGCAGTTCTTC. This sequence encodes CASSFARWEQFF. The chain uses TRBV12-3 or TRBV12-4 and TRBJ2-1; the D is unclear. CDR3 length: 12 residues. V gave up 3 bases and J gave up 10 bases, with 10 bases separating them.

The gene calls are TRBV6-2 or TRBV6-3 and TRBJ2-3; a possible D gene is TRBD1 (5 bases). V shed 2 bases and J shed 2 bases, with 11 bases lying between them. CDR3 length equals 15 residues. The V gene's germline CDR1 is MNHEY and CDR2 SVGEGT. The CDR3 DNA reads as TGTGCCAGCAGTTACGCGACAGCTACCACAGATACGCAGTATTTT. It is translated as CASSYATATTDTQYF.

This clone occurred once. The rearrangement links TRBV7-9 to TRBJ2-1; 9 bases line up with TRBD2. This CDR3 spans 17 amino acids. Germline values: CDR1 SEHNR, CDR2 FQNEAQ (reference sequence). V lost 2 bases to trimming and J lost 4 bases; unmatched junction nucleotides: 9. CDR3 DNA sequence: TGTGCCAGCAGCTTAACATTAGCGGGAGTCAGGTACAATGAGCAGTTCTTC. Its protein product is CASSLTLAGVRYNEQFF.

This chain uses TRBV4-1 with TRBJ2-3, with 8 nucleotides matching TRBD1. The J segment lost 0 bases and the V segment lost 1 base, leaving 6 bases of the junction unmatched. The CDR3 has 17 residues. Germline V gene sequence: CDR1 MGHRA, CDR2 YSYEKL. The CDR3 nucleotides read TGCGCCAGCAGCCAAGTTGCCGGGACAGGAAGCACAGATACGCAGTATTTT. Amino acids: CASSQVAGTGSTDTQYF.